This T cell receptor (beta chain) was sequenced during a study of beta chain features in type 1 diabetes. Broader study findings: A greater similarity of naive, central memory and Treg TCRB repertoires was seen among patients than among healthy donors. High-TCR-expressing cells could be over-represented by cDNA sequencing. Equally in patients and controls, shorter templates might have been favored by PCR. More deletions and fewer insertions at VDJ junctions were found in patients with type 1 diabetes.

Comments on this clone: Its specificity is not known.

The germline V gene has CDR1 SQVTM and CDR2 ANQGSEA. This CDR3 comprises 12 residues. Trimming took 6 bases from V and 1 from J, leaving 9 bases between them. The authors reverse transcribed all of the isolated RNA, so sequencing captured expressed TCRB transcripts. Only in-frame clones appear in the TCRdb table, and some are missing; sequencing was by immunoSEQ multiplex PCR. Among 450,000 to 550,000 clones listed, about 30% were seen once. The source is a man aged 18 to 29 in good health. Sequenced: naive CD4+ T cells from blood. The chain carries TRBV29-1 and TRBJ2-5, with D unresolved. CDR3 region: CSVNGPQETQYF. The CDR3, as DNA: TGCAGCGTCAACGGCCCCCAAGAGACCCAGTACTTC.